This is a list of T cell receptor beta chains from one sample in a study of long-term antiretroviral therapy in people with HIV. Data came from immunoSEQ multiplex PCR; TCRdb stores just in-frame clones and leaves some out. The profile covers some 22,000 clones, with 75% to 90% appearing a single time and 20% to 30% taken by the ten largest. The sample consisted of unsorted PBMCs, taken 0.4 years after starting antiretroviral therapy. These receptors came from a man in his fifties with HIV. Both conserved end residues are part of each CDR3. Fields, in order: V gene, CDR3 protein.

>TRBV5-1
CASSPTSGGLIYEQYF
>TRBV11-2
CASSLEGRDSTDTQYF
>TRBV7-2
CASSPWTGNNEQFF
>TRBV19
CASSIGRGGEQYF
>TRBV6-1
CASQQDLGNEQFF
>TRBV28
CASTTPGLELFF
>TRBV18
CASSLSANYGYTF
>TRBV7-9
CASSPILRERAKSPLHF
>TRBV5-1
CASRVAGTDTGELFF
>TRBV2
CASSETSTRDEQYF
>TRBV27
CASSLQGPGYGYTF
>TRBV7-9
CASSPYSNSPLHF
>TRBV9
CASSRDRGNSPLHF
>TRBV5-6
CASSQEYRGTEAFF
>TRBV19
CASRQGKNTGELFF
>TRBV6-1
CASSASGTSGNTIYF
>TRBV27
CASSLRGGALDYNEQFF
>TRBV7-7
CASSPIRPAATETQYF
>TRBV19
CASNDGGSYEQYF
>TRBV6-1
CASSESPEVNGDYTEAFF
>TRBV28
CASTPILTRGNTIYF
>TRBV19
CASTRGGPSSYNEQFF
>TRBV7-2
CASSLGVDTEAFF
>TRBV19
CASRQVIGEKLFF
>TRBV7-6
CASSLDTPSGETQYF
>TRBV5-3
CARSFCVRRGHGGNTEAFF
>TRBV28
CASSFPTNAEAFF
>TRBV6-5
CASRPGAIGEAFF
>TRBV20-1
CSAPITGELFF
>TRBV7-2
CASSYFTGQAKLAKNIQYF
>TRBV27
CASTPDRRNYGYTF
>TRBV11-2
CASRYRARNSNTGELFF
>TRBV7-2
CASSFGDRVRNNQPQHF
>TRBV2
CASSGSYSPSSGNTIYF
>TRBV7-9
CASRGRVSYEQYF
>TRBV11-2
CASTPGLAGAYEQYF
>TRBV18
CASSPKGQGDRRAYEQYF
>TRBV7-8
CASSRGGDQPQHF
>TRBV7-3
CASSLGQVTDTQYF
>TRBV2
CATHLASGGQSSYEQYF
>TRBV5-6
CASSLVGQGSSAQHF
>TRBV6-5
CASRPPGGTGELFF
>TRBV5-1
CASRPGVGTGELFF
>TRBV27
CASSLTGSTEAFF
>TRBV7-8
CASSARQGNYGYTF
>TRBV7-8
CASSLGQGNNQPQHF
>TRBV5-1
CASRGAGASYNEQFF